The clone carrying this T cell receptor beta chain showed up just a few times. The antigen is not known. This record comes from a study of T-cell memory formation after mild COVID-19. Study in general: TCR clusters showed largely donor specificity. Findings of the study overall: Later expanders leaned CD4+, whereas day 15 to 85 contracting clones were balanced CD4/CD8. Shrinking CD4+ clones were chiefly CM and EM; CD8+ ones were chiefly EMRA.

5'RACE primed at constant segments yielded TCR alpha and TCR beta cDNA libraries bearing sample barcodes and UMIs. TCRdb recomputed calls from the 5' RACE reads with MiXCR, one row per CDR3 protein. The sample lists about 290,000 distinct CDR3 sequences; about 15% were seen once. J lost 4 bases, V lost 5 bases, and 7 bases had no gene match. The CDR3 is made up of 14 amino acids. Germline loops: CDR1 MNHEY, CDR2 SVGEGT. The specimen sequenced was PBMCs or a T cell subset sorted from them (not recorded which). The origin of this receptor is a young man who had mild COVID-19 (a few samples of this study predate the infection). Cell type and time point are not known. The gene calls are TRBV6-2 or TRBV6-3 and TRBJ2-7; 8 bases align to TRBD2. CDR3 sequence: CASSRIAGPYEQYF. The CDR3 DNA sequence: TGTGCCAGCAGTAGGATAGCGGGACCTTACGAGCAGTACTTC.